These 15 T cell receptor beta chains originate from one sample sequenced in a study of identical twins. TCRdb fed the 5' RACE reads into MiXCR, producing one record per CDR3 protein. The sample yields hundreds of thousands of distinct CDR3 sequences, less than 7% seen once. Input material: naive T cells sorted from blood. These receptors all stem from a man younger than 35 in good health.

This clonotype was picked up many times. This rearrangement joins TRBV20-1 to TRBJ2-7, with TRBD2 matching 8 bases. This CDR3 spans 14 amino acids. V was pared by 3 bases and J by 7 bases, with 11 bases of the junction left unmatched. The germline gives CDR1 DFQATT, CDR2 SNEGSKA (reference sequence). The CDR3 reads CSASNAGGTGEQYF. The CDR3 coding sequence is TGCAGTGCTAGTAATGCGGGAGGAACGGGGGAGCAGTACTTC.

This clonotype was seen a handful of times. This chain links TRBV14 with TRBJ1-1; TRBD1 is a possible D gene (5 bases). The germline V gene has CDR1 SGHDN and CDR2 FVKESK. The CDR3 spans 17 residues. Trimming took off 3 bases at V and 4 bases at J, with 21 bases between the two ends. The CDR3 reads CASSHSMGESGGTEAFF. The CDR3 DNA reads as TGTGCCAGCAGCCACTCCATGGGGGAGAGCGGAGGCACTGAAGCTTTCTTT.

This clonotype came up many times. This sequence joins TRBV7-9 and TRBJ2-1; D gene uncertain. Germline V gene sequence: CDR1 SEHNR, CDR2 FQNEAQ (reference sequence). Trimming pared 4 bases from V and 7 bases from J, leaving 5 bases between. This CDR3 has 11 amino acids. The CDR3 protein is CASSWANEQFF. CDR3 nucleotides: TGTGCCAGCAGCTGGGCAAATGAGCAGTTCTTC. The variable domain in full, with the rest retrieved from reference TRBV7-9 and TRBJ2-1, is DTGVSQNPRHKITKRGQNVTFRCDPISEHNRLYWYRQTLGQGPEFLTYFQNEAQLEKSRLLSDRFSAERPKGSFSTLEIQRTEQGDSAMYLCASSWANEQFFGPGTRLTVL.

This clonotype was picked up a small number of times. The rearrangement joins TRBV24-1 to TRBJ2-1, with TRBD1 as a possible D gene (6 bases). The germline V gene has CDR1 KGHDR and CDR2 SFDVKD. There are 16 residues in the CDR3. Trimming removed 4 bases at V and 2 bases at J, with 14 bases between. The CDR3, as DNA: TGTGCCACCAGTGAGCCCGACAGGAGACCCTACAATGAGCAGTTCTTC. The encoded protein is CATSEPDRRPYNEQFF.

This clonotype was seen at least ten times. CDR3 amino acids: CASSWGQVEEDTQYF. CDR3 nucleotide sequence: TGCGCCAGCAGCTGGGGACAGGTGGAGGAAGATACGCAGTATTTT. The chain carries TRBV5-1 and TRBJ2-3; TRBD1 aligns across 8 bases. V was pared by 3 bases and J by 5 bases, with 8 bases of the junction left unmatched. This CDR3 is 15 amino acids long. Germline V gene data show CDR1 as SGHRS and CDR2 as YFSETQ.

This clonotype was seen more than once but under ten times. The V call is TRBV7-8, the J call TRBJ2-2; D remains ambiguous. This CDR3 region has 17 residues. CDR1 is SGHVS and CDR2 is FQNEAQ in the germline V gene. Trimming left V 7 bases short and J 8 bases short, with 26 bases between. For the CDR3, the DNA is TGTGCCAGCAACCACTTCCTCCCGAGTCCCGAACGAGGGGAGCTGTTTTTT. Encoded protein: CASNHFLPSPERGELFF.

This clonotype was seen many times. The junction shows a germline mismatch at one end, possibly a read error. The chain employs TRBV28 and TRBJ2-1; D possibly corresponds to TRBD2 (7 bases). The CDR3 is made up of 12 amino acids. From germline, CDR1 is MDHEN and CDR2 SYDVKM. The CDR3 loop is CASSRAGRGGAF. CDR3 DNA sequence: TGTGCCAGCAGTCGAGCGGGAAGGGGGGGAGCCTTC. Full variable domain (rest looked up from reference TRBV28 and TRBJ2-1): DVKVTQSSRYLVKRTGEKVFLECVQDMDHENMFWYRQDPGLGLRLIYFSYDVKMKEKGDIPEGYSVSREKKERFSLILESASTNQTSMYLCASSRAGRGGAFGPGTRLTVL.

This clonotype was counted at least ten times. This chain links TRBV5-5 with TRBJ2-3; TRBD2 matches 10 bases. V lost 3 bases to trimming and J lost 4 bases; unmatched junction nucleotides: 11. The CDR3 consists of 17 residues. Germline assignment: CDR1 SGHKS and CDR2 YYEKEE (reference sequence). The CDR3 loop reads CASSSSPSGRVADTQYF. In DNA form, the CDR3 reads TGTGCCAGCAGCTCGTCGCCTAGCGGGAGAGTAGCAGATACGCAGTATTTT.

This clonotype was seen ten or more times. This chain uses TRBV9 with TRBJ2-7; D unclear. CDR3 length: 14 amino acids. Germline CDR1 and CDR2: SGDLS and YYNGEE. V was cut by 2 bases and J by 0 bases, with 9 bases left in between. CDR3 in DNA: TGTGCCAGCAGCGTCTCGGAGAACTCCTACGAGCAGTACTTC. Encoded protein: CASSVSENSYEQYF.

This clonotype showed up many times. V is TRBV21-1 and J is TRBJ2-3; TRBD1 is taken as the D call from the table, unchecked against the DNA. TRBV21-1 is a pseudogene. The CDR3 is made up of 16 amino acids. In DNA, the CDR3 is TGTGCCAGCAGCAAGGGGGTGACCGAAAGCACAGATACGCAGTATTTT. Encoded protein: CASSKGVTESTDTQYF.

A few counts support this clonotype. The chain couples TRBV5-1 to TRBJ2-1, with D maybe TRBD1 (6 bases). V was cut by 0 bases and J by 7 bases, with 11 bases left in between. CDR3 length: 14 amino acids. Germline V gene sequence: CDR1 SGHRS, CDR2 YFSETQ. The CDR3 nucleotides read TGCGCCAGCAGCTTGGCTGGACAGCAAAATGAGCAGTTCTTC. Protein product: CASSLAGQQNEQFF.

The V gene is TRBV12-3 or TRBV12-4, the J gene TRBJ2-1; tentatively, D is TRBD2 (5 bases). This CDR3 is 17 amino acids long. Trimming cost V 4 bases and J 0 bases, with 16 bases left between them. DNA of the CDR3: TGTGCCAGCAGTTATAGCCGGGGTACGAGCTCCTACAATGAGCAGTTCTTC. Amino acids: CASSYSRGTSSYNEQFF.

This clonotype was counted ten times or more. Written as DNA, the CDR3 is TGTGCCAGCAGCCTAAGCGGGAGGCGTAGCACAGATACGCAGTATTTT. Its protein product is CASSLSGRRSTDTQYF. This rearrangement joins TRBV12-3 or TRBV12-4 to TRBJ2-3; TRBD2 matches 9 bases. The V segment lost 6 bases and the J segment 0 bases; nucleotides outside the gene matches: 7. The CDR3 totals 16 residues.

J is TRBJ1-1 and V is TRBV27; a possible D gene is TRBD1 (5 bases). CDR3 size: 17 residues. The V gene lost 0 bases and the J gene lost 0 bases, with 14 bases spanning the gap. In germline, CDR1 is MNHEY, CDR2 SMNVEV (reference sequence). The CDR3 bases are TGTGCCAGCAGTTTATCGAGGGGTCCCCTTATGAACACTGAAGCTTTCTTT. Encoded protein: CASSLSRGPLMNTEAFF.

This clonotype appeared many times. This chain joins TRBV9 and TRBJ1-2; D is uncertain. The V end lost 4 bases, the J end lost 4 bases, and 11 bases lay between the germline ends. There are 13 residues in the CDR3. Germline V gives CDR1 SGDLS, CDR2 YYNGEE. The CDR3 spells CASSQGRSYGYTF. CDR3 DNA sequence: TGTGCCAGCAGCCAAGGACGGAGCTATGGCTACACCTTC.